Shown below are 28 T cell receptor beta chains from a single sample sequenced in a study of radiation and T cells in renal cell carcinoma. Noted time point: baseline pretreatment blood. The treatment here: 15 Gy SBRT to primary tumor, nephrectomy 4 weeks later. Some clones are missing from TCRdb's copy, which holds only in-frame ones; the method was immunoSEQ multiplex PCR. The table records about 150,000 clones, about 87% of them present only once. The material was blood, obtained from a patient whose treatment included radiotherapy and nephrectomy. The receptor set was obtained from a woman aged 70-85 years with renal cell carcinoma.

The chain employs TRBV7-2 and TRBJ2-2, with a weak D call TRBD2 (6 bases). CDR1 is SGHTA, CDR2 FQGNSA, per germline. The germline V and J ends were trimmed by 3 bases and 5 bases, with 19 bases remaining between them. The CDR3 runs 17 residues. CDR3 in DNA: TGTGCCAGCAGCTTGGCGGGGCTAGGAAAGGGAACCGGGGAGCTGTTTTTT. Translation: CASSLAGLGKGTGELFF.

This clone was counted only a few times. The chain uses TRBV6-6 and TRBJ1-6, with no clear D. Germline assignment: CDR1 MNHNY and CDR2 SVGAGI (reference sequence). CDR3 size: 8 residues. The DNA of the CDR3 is TGTGACCCTTCACCCCTCCACTTT. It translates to CDPSPLHF.

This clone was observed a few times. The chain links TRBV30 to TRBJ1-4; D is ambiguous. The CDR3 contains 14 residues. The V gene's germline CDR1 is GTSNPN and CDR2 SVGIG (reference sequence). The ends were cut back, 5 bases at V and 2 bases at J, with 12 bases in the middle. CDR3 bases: TGTGCCTGGGACCAGGCTGGGACTAATGAAAAACTGTTTTTT. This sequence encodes CAWDQAGTNEKLFF.

The CDR3 loop reads CASSALRGTEQYF. CDR3 in DNA: TGTGCCAGCAGCGCCCTCAGGGGCACCGAGCAGTACTTC. V and J are TRBV9 and TRBJ2-7, with D perhaps matching TRBD1 (6 bases). This CDR3 has 13 residues. V lost 3 bases to trimming and J lost 6 bases, with 13 bases between them. Per the germline V gene, CDR1 is SGDLS and CDR2 is YYNGEE.

The CDR3 DNA sequence: TGTGCCAGCGCCAGGGAAAGGGGTAACACTGAAGCTTTCTTT. Protein product: CASARERGNTEAFF. The chain is built from TRBV7-2 and TRBJ1-1, with D perhaps TRBD1 (5 bases). Deletions cut 8 bases from V and 2 bases from J, with 15 bases between. The CDR3 runs to 14 residues. From germline, CDR1 is SGHTA and CDR2 FQGNSA.

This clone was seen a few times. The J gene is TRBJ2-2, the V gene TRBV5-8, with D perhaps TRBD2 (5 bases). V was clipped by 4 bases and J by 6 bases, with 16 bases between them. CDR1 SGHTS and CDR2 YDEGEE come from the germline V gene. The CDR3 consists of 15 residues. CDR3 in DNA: TGTGCCAGCAGCCCCAGGCCGGGGATCCCCGGGGAGCTGTTTTTT. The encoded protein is CASSPRPGIPGELFF.

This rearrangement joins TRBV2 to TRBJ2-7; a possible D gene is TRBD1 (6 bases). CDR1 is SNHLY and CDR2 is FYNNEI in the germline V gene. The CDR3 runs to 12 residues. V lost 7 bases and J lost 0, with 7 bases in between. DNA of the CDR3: TGTGCCAGCAAACAGGGCTCCTACGAGCAGTACTTC. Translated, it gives CASKQGSYEQYF.

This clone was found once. CDR3 sequence (DNA): TGCGCCAGCAGCTTGGCCCCGGATTACAATGAGCAGTTCTTC. This encodes CASSLAPDYNEQFF. The gene calls are TRBV5-1 and TRBJ2-1; D gene ambiguous. The CDR3 extends over 14 amino acids. The V end was cut by 0 bases, the J end by 4 bases, with 8 bases between. Germline V gene sequence: CDR1 SGHRS, CDR2 YFSETQ. Together with reference TRBV5-1 and TRBJ2-1, the CDR3 gives the full variable domain: KAGVTQTPRYLIKTRGQQVTLSCSPISGHRSVSWYQQTPGQGLQFLFEYFSETQRNKGNFPGRFSGRQFSNSRSEMNVSTLELGDSALYLCASSLAPDYNEQFFGPGTRLTVL.

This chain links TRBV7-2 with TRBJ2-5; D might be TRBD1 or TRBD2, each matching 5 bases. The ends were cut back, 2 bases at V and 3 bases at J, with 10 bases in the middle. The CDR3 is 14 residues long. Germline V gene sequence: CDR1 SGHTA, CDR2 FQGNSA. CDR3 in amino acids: CASSLSGQKETQYF. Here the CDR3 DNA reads TGTGCCAGCAGCTTAAGCGGACAAAAAGAGACCCAGTACTTC.

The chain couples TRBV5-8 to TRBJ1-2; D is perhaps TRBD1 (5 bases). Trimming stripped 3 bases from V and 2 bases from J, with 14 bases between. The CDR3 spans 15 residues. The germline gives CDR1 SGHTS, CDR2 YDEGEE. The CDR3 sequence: CASSWGRGVNYGYTF. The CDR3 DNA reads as TGTGCCAGCAGCTGGGGGAGGGGCGTGAACTATGGCTACACCTTC.

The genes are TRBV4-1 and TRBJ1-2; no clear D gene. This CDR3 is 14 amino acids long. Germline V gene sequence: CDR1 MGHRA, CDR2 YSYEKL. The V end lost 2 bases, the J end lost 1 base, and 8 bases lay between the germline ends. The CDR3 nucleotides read TGCGCCAGCAGCCAATGGCTGGGTAACTATGGCTACACCTTC. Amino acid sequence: CASSQWLGNYGYTF.

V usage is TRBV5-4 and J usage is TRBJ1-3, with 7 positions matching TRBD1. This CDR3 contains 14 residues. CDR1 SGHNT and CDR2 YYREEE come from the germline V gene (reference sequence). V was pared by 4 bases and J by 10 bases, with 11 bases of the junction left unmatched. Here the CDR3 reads CASSADTTGVTIYF. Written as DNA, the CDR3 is TGTGCCAGCAGCGCGGACACCACAGGGGTAACCATATATTTT.

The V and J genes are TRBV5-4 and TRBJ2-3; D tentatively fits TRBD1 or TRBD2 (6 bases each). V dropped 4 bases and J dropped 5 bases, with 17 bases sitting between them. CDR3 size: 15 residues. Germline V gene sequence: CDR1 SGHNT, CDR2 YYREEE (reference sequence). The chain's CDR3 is CASSITGAPGDTQYF. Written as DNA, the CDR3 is TGTGCCAGCAGCATAACGGGGGCCCCGGGAGATACGCAGTATTTT.

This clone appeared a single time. The CDR3 spells CASSGTGAYEQYF. As DNA, the CDR3 is TGTGCCAGCAGTGGGACAGGGGCCTACGAGCAGTACTTC. The chain is built from TRBV27 and TRBJ2-7, with 10 nucleotides matching TRBD1. Germline CDR1 and CDR2: MNHEY and SMNVEV (reference sequence). There are 13 residues in the CDR3. The junction had 0 bases not matched to a gene; V was cut back by 5 bases and J by 2 bases.

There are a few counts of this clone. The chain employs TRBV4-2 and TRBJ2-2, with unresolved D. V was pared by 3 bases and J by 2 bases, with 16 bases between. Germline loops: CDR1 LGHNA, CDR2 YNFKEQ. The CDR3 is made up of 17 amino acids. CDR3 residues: CASSQARRFPNTGELFF. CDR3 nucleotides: TGTGCCAGCAGCCAGGCCCGACGGTTTCCAAACACCGGGGAGCTGTTTTTT.

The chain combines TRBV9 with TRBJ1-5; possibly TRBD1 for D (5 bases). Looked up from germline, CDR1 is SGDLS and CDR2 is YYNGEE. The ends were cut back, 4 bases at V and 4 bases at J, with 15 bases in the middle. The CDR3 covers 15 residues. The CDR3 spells CASSSDGGLNQPQHF. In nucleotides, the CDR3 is TGTGCCAGCAGCTCCGACGGGGGATTGAATCAGCCCCAGCATTTT.

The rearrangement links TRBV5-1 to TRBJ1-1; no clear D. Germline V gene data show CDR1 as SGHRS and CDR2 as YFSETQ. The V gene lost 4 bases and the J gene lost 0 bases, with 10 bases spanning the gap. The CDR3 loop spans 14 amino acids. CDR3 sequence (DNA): TGCGCCAGCAGCCCTAGGACGTTGAACACTGAAGCTTTCTTT. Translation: CASSPRTLNTEAFF.

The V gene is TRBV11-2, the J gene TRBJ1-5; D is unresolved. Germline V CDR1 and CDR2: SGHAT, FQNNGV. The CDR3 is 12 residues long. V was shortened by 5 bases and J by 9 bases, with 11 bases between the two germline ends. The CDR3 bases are TGTGCCAGCAGCCGTTATAACGGGCCCCAGCATTTT. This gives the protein CASSRYNGPQHF. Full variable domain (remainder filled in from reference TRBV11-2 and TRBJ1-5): EAGVAQSPRYKIIEKRQSVAFWCNPISGHATLYWYQQILGQGPKLLIQFQNNGVVDDSQLPKDRFSAERLKGVDSTLKIQPAKLEDSAVYLCASSRYNGPQHFGDGTRLSIL.

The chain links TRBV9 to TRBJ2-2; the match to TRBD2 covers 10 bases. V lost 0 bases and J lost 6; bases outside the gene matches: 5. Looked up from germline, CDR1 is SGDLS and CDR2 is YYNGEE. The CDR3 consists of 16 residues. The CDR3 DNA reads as TGTGCCAGCAGCGTAGCGCTAGCGGGGGTGGCCGGGGAGCTGTTTTTT. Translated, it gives CASSVALAGVAGELFF. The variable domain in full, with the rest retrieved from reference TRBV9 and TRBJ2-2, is DSGVTQTPKHLITATGQRVTLRCSPRSGDLSVYWYQQSLDQGLQFLIQYYNGEERAKGNILERFSAQQFPDLHSELNLSSLELGDSALYFCASSVALAGVAGELFFGEGSRLTVL.

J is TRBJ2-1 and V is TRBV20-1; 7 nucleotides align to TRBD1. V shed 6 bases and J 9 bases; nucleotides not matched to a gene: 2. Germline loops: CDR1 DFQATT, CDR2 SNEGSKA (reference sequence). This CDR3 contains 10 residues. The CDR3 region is CSAGQVEQFF. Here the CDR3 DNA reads TGCAGTGCCGGACAGGTTGAGCAGTTCTTC.

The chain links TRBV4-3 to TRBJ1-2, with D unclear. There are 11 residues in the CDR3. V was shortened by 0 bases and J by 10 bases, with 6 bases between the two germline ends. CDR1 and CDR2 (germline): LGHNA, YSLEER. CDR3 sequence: CASSQDWFYTF. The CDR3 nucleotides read TGCGCCAGCAGCCAAGATTGGTTCTACACCTTC.

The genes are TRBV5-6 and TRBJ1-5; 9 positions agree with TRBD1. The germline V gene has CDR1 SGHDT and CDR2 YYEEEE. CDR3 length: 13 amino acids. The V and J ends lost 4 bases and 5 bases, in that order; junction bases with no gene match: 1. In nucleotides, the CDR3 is TGTGCCAGCAGCAGGGACAGGGATCAGCCCCAGCATTTT. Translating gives CASSRDRDQPQHF.

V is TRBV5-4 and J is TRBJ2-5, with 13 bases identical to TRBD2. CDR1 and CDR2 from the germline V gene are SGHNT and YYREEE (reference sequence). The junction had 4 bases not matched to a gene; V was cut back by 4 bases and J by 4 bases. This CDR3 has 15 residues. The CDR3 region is CASSPTSGGRETQYF. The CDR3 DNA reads TGTGCCAGCAGCCCGACTAGCGGGGGGCGAGAGACCCAGTACTTC.

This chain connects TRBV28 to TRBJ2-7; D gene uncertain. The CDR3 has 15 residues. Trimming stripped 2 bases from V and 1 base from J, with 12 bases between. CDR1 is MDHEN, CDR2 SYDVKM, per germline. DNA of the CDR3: TGTGCCAGCAGTTTAATCTCCGGAACGTCCTACGAGCAGTACTTC. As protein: CASSLISGTSYEQYF.

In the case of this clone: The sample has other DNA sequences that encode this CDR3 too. CDR3 sequence reads: CASSLAGGTNEKLFF. The CDR3 region has the DNA TGTGCCAGCAGCTTAGCAGGGGGAACTAATGAAAAACTGTTTTTT. The genes are TRBV7-2 and TRBJ1-4; weak D call: TRBD1 (6 bases). CDR1 and CDR2 from the germline V gene are SGHTA and FQGNSA. The CDR3 spans 15 residues. V gave up 0 bases and J gave up 1 base, with 6 bases separating them.

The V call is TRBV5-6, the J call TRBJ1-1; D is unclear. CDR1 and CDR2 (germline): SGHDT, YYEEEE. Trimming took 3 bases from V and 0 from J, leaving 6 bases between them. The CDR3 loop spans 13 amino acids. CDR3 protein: CASSWALNTEAFF. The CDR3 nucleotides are TGTGCCAGCAGCTGGGCCCTGAACACTGAAGCTTTCTTT.

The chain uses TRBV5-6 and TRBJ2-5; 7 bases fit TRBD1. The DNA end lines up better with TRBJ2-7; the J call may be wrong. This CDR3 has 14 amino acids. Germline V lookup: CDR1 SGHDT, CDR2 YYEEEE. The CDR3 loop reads CASSVDTGVYEQYF. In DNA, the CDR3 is TGTGCCAGCAGCGTGGATACAGGGGTCTACGAGCAGTACTTC.

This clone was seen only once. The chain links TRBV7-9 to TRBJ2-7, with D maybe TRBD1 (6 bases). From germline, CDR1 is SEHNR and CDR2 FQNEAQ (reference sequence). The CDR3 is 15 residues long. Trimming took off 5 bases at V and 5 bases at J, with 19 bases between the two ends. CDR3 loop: CASSRDGGRSDEQYF. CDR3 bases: TGTGCCAGCAGCCGGGATGGGGGCCGATCCGACGAGCAGTACTTC.